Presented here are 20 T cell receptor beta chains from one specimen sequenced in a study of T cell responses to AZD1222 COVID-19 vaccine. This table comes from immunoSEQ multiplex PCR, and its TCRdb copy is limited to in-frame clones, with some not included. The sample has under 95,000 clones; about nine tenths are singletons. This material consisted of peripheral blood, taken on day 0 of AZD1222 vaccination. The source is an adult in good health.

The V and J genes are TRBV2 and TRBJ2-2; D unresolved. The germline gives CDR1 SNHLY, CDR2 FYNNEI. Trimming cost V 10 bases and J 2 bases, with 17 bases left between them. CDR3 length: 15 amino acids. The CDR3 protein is CATHPRRANTGELFF. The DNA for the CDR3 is TGTGCCACCCACCCCAGGCGAGCCAACACCGGGGAGCTGTTTTTT.

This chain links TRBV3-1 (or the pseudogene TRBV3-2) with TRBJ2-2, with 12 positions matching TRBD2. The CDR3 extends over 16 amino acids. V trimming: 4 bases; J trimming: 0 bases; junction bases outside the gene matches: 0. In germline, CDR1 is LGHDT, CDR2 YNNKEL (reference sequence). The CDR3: CASSRLAGANTGELFF. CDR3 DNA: TGTGCCAGCAGCCGACTAGCGGGAGCGAACACCGGGGAGCTGTTTTTT.

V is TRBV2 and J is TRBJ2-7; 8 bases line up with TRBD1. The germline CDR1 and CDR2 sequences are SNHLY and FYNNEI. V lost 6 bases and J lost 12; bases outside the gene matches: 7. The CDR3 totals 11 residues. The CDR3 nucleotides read TGTGCCAGCAGAGACAGGGGTCGGCCGTACTTC. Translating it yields CASRDRGRPYF.

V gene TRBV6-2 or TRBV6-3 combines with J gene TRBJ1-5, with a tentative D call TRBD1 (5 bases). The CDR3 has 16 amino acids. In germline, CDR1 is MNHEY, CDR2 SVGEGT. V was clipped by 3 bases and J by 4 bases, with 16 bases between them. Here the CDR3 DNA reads TGTGCCAGCAGTTATGGGGGTGGGCTACCGAATCAGCCCCAGCATTTT. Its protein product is CASSYGGGLPNQPQHF.

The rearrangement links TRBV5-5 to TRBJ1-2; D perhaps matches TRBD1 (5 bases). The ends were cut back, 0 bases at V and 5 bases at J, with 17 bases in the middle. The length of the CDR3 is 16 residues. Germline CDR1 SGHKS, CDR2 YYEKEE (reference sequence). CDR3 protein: CASSLGQQAALYGYTF. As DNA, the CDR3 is TGTGCCAGCAGCTTGGGACAGCAAGCGGCATTATATGGCTACACCTTC. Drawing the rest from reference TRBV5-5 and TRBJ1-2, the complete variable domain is DAGVTQSPTHLIKTRGQQVTLRCSPISGHKSVSWYQQVLGQGPQFIFQYYEKEERGRGNFPDRFSARQFPNYSSELNVNALLLGDSALYLCASSLGQQAALYGYTFGSGTRLTVV.

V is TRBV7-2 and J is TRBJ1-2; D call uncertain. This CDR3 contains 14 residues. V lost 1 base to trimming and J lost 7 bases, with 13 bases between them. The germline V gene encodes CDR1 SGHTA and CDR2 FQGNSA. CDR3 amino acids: CASSLVPSAIGYTF. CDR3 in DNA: TGTGCCAGCAGCTTAGTCCCATCAGCCATTGGCTACACCTTC.

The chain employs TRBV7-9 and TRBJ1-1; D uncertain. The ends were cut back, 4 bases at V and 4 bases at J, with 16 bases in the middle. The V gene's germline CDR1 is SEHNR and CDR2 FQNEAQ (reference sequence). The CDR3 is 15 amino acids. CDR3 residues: CASSSQGGSSTEAFF. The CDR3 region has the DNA TGTGCCAGCAGCTCCCAAGGCGGGAGTTCCACTGAAGCTTTCTTT.

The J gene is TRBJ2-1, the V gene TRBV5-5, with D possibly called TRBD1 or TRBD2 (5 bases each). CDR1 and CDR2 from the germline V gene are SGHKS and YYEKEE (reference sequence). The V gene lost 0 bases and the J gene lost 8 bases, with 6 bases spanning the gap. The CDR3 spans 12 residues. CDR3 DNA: TGTGCCAGCAGCTTGGGAGGGGATGAGCAGTTCTTC. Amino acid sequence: CASSLGGDEQFF.

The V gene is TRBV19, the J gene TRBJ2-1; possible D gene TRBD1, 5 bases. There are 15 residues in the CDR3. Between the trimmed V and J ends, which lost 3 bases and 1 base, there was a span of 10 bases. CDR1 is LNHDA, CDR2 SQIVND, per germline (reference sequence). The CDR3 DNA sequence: TGTGCCAGTAGTATTGGGGCAGGGTCCTACAATGAGCAGTTCTTC. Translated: CASSIGAGSYNEQFF.

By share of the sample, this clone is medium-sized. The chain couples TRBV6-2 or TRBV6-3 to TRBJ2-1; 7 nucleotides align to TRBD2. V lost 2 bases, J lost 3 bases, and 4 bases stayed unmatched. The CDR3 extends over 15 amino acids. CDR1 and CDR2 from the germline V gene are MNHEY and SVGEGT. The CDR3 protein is CASSYTSEIYNEQFF. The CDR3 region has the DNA TGTGCCAGCAGTTACACTAGCGAAATCTACAATGAGCAGTTCTTC.

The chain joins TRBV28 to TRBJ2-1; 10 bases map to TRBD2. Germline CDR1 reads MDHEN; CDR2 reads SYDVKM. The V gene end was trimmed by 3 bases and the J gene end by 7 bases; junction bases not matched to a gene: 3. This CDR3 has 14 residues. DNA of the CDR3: TGTGCCAGCAGTTTGGGACTAGCGCGGAATGAGCAGTTCTTC. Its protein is CASSLGLARNEQFF.

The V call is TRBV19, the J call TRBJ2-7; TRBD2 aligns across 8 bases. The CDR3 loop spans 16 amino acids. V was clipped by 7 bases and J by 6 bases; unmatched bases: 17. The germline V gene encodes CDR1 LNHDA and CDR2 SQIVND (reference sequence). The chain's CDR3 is CASKVHTGTSFSEQYF. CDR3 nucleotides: TGTGCCAGTAAGGTCCACACCGGGACTAGTTTCTCCGAGCAGTACTTC.

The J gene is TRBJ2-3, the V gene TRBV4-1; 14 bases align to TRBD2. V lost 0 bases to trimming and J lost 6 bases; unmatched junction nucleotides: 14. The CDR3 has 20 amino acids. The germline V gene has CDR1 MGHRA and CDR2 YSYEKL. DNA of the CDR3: TGCGCCAGCAGCCAAGAGAGACTAGCGGGGGGGCCCACCGGTGGGGATACGCAGTATTTT. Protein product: CASSQERLAGGPTGGDTQYF.

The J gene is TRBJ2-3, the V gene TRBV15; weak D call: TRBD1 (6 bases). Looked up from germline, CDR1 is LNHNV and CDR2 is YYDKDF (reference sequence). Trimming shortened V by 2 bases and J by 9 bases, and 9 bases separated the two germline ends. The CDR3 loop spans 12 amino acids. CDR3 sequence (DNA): TGTGCCACCAGCAGATACAGGGACACGCAGTATTTT. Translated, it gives CATSRYRDTQYF.

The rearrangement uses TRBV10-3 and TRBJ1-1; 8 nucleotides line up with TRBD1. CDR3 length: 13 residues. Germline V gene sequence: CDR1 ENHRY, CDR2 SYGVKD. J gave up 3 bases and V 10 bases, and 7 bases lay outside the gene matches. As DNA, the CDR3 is TGTGCCAGCACTACAGGGGGTTACACTGAAGCTTTCTTT. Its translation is CASTTGGYTEAFF.

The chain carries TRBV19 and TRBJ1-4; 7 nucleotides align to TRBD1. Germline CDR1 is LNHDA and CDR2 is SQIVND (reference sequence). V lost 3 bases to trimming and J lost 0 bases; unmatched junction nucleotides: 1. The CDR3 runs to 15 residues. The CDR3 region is CASSMGTATNEKLFF. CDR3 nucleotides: TGTGCCAGTAGTATGGGGACAGCAACTAATGAAAAACTGTTTTTT.

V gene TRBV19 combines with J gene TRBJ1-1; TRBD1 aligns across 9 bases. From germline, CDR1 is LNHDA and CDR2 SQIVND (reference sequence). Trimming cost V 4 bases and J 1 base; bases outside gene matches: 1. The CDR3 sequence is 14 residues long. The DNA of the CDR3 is TGTGCCAGTAGTAAGGACAGGGGGAACACTGAAGCTTTCTTT. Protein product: CASSKDRGNTEAFF.

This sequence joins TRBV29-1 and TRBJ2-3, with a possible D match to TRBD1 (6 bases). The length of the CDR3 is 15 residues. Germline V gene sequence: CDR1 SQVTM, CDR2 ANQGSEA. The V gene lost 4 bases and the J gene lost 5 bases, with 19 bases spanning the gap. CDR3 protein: CSVGVPRQGRDTQYF. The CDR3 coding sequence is TGCAGCGTTGGGGTACCTCGGCAGGGGAGAGATACGCAGTATTTT.

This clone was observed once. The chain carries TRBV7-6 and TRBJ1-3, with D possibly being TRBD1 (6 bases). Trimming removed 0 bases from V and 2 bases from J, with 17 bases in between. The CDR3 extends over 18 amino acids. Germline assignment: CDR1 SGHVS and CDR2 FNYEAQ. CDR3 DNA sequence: TGTGCCAGCAGCTTAGCCGGAGCAGGGGACGAAGCTGGAAACACCATATATTTT. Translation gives CASSLAGAGDEAGNTIYF. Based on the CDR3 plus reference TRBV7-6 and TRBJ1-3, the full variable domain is GAGVSQSPRYKVTKRGQDVALRCDPISGHVSLYWYRQALGQGPEFLTYFNYEAQQDKSGLPNDRFSAERPEGSISTLTIQRTEQRDSAMYRCASSLAGAGDEAGNTIYFGEGSWLTVV.

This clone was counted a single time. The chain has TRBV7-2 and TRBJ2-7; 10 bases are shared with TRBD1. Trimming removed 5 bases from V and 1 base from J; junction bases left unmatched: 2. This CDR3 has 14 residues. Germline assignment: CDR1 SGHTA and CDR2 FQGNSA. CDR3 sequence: CASSRTGGSYEQYF. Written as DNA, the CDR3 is TGTGCCAGCAGCCGGACAGGGGGATCCTACGAGCAGTACTTC.